This TCR beta chain was recovered during a study of T cell responses to AZD1222 COVID-19 vaccine. Broader study findings: Baseline testing showed seropositivity in only six AZD1222 recipients.

The data were produced by immunoSEQ multiplex PCR, yet TCRdb's version contains in-frame clones alone and is incomplete. Of about 180,000 clones in the sample, approximately 91% are singletons; the top ten hold approximately 1.6%. Germline V gene sequence: CDR1 SNHLY, CDR2 FYNNEI. The CDR3 has 11 amino acids. V lost 5 bases and J 6 bases, leaving 4 bases between the germline ends. On this clone: Its antigen is still unknown.

This receptor was obtained from an adult in good health. Here the sequenced sample was peripheral blood, taken on day 0 of AZD1222 vaccination. The gene calls are TRBV2 and TRBJ2-2; D unclear. CDR3 region: CASSLAGELFF. CDR3 DNA: TGTGCCAGCAGTCTAGCCGGGGAGCTGTTTTTT.